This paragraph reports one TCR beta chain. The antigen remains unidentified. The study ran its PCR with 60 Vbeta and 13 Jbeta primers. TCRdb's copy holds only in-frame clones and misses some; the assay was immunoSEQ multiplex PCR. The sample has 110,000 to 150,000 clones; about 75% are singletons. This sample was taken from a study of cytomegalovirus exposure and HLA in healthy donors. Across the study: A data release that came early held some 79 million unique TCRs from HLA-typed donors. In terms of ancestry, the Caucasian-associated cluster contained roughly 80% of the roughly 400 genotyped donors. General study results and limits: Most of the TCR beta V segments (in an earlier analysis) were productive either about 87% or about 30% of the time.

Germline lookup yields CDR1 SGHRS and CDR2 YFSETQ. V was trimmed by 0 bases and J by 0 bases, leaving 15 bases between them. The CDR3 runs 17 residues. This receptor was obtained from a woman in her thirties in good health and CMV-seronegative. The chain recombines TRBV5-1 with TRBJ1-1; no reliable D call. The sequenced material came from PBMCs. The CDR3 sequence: CASSLESSYDMNTEAFF. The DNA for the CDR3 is TGCGCCAGCAGCTTGGAAAGCTCTTATGATATGAACACTGAAGCTTTCTTT. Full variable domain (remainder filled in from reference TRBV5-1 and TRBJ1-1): KAGVTQTPRYLIKTRGQQVTLSCSPISGHRSVSWYQQTPGQGLQFLFEYFSETQRNKGNFPGRFSGRQFSNSRSEMNVSTLELGDSALYLCASSLESSYDMNTEAFFGQGTRLTVV.